A single sample is the source of the 27 T cell receptor beta chains below, sequenced in a study of identical twins. TCRdb fed the 5' RACE reads into MiXCR, producing one record per CDR3 protein. The data show about 210,000 distinct CDR3 sequences, roughly a tenth seen once. Sequenced input: memory (CD45RO+) T cells sorted from blood. Receptor source: a woman under 30 in good health.

This clonotype was seen a few times. The J gene is TRBJ2-7, the V gene TRBV7-2; 9 nucleotides line up with TRBD1. This CDR3 spans 14 amino acids. Germline lookup yields CDR1 SGHTA and CDR2 FQGNSA. V trimming: 5 bases; J trimming: 3 bases; junction bases outside the gene matches: 5. CDR3 DNA: TGTGCCAGCAGCACGAGGACAGGGGACTACGAGCAGTACTTC. This encodes CASSTRTGDYEQYF.

This clonotype was counted a few times. This chain links TRBV6-2 or TRBV6-3 with TRBJ1-1; D is undetermined. Looked up from germline, CDR1 is MNHEY and CDR2 is SVGEGT. Trimming stripped 3 bases from V and 11 bases from J, with 13 bases between. This CDR3 is built from 12 residues. The CDR3 DNA follows: TGTGCCAGCAGTTATGGTGGATTGCGTGCTTTCTTT. Protein product: CASSYGGLRAFF.

This clonotype was seen a handful of times. This chain connects TRBV5-5 to TRBJ2-2; D remains ambiguous. The ends were cut back, 6 bases at V and 4 bases at J, with 13 bases in the middle. This CDR3 spans 14 amino acids. CDR1 is SGHKS and CDR2 is YYEKEE in the germline V gene (reference sequence). The chain's CDR3 is CASTLWSSTGELFF. The CDR3 nucleotides are TGTGCCAGCACCCTGTGGAGCTCCACCGGGGAGCTGTTTTTT.

The chain joins TRBV24-1 to TRBJ2-1; D may be TRBD1 (5 bases). V dropped 4 bases and J dropped 10 bases, with 13 bases sitting between them. Germline-derived CDR1 and CDR2 are KGHDR and SFDVKD. This CDR3 has 13 residues. CDR3 protein: CATSDLGRREQFF. For the CDR3, the DNA is TGTGCCACCAGTGACCTGGGGCGGCGCGAGCAGTTCTTC.

The chain employs TRBV30 and TRBJ1-3; no clear D gene. This CDR3 is built from 15 residues. In germline, CDR1 is GTSNPN, CDR2 SVGIG (reference sequence). Deletions cut 0 bases from V and 0 bases from J, with 9 bases between. CDR3 bases: TGTGCCTGGAGTGTAAACAGATACTCTGGAAACACCATATATTTT. Translating it yields CAWSVNRYSGNTIYF.

This clonotype was picked up a small number of times. The V call is TRBV7-7, the J call TRBJ2-2; TRBD2 agrees at 10 bases. The CDR3 spans 14 residues. The V gene's germline CDR1 is SSHAT and CDR2 FNYEAQ (reference sequence). The CDR3 coding sequence is TGTGCTAGCGGGAGGAGCGGGGACACCGGGGAGCTGTTTTTT. Protein: CASGRSGDTGELFF.

This clonotype was detected a few times. The CDR3 is CASSSGTTEAFF. For the CDR3, the DNA is TGTGCCAGCAGCTCCGGAACCACTGAAGCTTTCTTT. V and J are TRBV7-9 and TRBJ1-1; D is unclear. The germline V gene has CDR1 SEHNR and CDR2 FQNEAQ (reference sequence). Trimming shortened V by 4 bases and J by 4 bases, and 7 bases separated the two germline ends. This CDR3 has 12 amino acids.

This clonotype was seen more than once but under ten times. V is TRBV9 and J is TRBJ1-1; D ambiguous. Between the trimmed V and J ends, which lost 2 bases and 0 bases, there was a span of 8 bases. CDR1 and CDR2 (germline): SGDLS, YYNGEE. CDR3 length: 14 residues. The CDR3 coding sequence is TGTGCCAGCAGCGTGGACCGACTGAACACTGAAGCTTTCTTT. The encoded protein is CASSVDRLNTEAFF.

This clonotype has more than one count but fewer than ten. This rearrangement joins TRBV11-2 to TRBJ2-2; D is undetermined. The ends were cut back, 6 bases at V and 6 bases at J, with 5 bases in the middle. Looked up from germline, CDR1 is SGHAT and CDR2 is FQNNGV. This CDR3 comprises 11 residues. The CDR3 here is CASRGSGELFF. The CDR3 nucleotides read TGTGCCAGCAGGGGATCCGGGGAGCTGTTTTTT.

This clonotype has just a few counts. The genes are TRBV5-6 and TRBJ1-4; 7 positions match TRBD1. The CDR3 runs 15 residues. V dropped 0 bases and J dropped 8; count of bases not matched to a gene: 7. Germline values: CDR1 SGHDT, CDR2 YYEEEE. This CDR3 is CASSLVSGGSEKLFF. The CDR3 DNA is TGTGCCAGCAGCTTGGTGTCAGGGGGATCAGAAAAACTGTTTTTT.

The V and J genes are TRBV9 and TRBJ1-2, with 7 positions matching TRBD1. This CDR3 has 15 residues. The ends lost 3 bases at V and 6 bases at J; junction bases unmatched: 11. The germline gives CDR1 SGDLS, CDR2 YYNGEE. The CDR3 region is CASSARTGPTDGYTF. The CDR3 region has the DNA TGTGCCAGCAGCGCTAGGACAGGCCCTACGGATGGCTACACCTTC.

V and J are TRBV5-1 and TRBJ1-2; 12 positions match TRBD1. V dropped 3 bases and J dropped 7; count of bases not matched to a gene: 13. The CDR3 consists of 17 residues. Looked up from germline, CDR1 is SGHRS and CDR2 is YFSETQ. The CDR3 loop reads CASSSKGTGGGISGYTF. The CDR3 DNA follows: TGCGCCAGCAGCTCGAAAGGGACAGGGGGCGGCATCTCTGGCTACACCTTC. Full variable domain (remainder filled in from reference TRBV5-1 and TRBJ1-2): KAGVTQTPRYLIKTRGQQVTLSCSPISGHRSVSWYQQTPGQGLQFLFEYFSETQRNKGNFPGRFSGRQFSNSRSEMNVSTLELGDSALYLCASSSKGTGGGISGYTFGSGTRLTVV.

The sample holds many counts of this clonotype. The chain joins TRBV12-3 or TRBV12-4 to TRBJ2-7; TRBD1 matches 7 bases. V shed 4 bases, J shed 6 bases, and the junction held 9 bases outside the gene matches. The CDR3 extends over 14 amino acids. The CDR3 sequence is CASSSGGNGLEQYF. CDR3 sequence (DNA): TGTGCCAGCAGTTCAGGGGGTAATGGTCTCGAGCAGTACTTC.

There are many counts of this clonotype. The chain combines TRBV20-1 with TRBJ2-1; possible D gene TRBD2, 6 bases. CDR1 DFQATT and CDR2 SNEGSKA come from the germline V gene (reference sequence). This CDR3 region has 13 residues. V lost 3 bases and J lost 8, with 14 bases in between. In DNA, the CDR3 is TGCAGTGCTAGGGAAACTAGCTCCCATGAGCAGTTCTTC. It specifies CSARETSSHEQFF.

This clonotype was seen only a few times. The rearrangement links TRBV27 to TRBJ2-7; the D gene is possibly TRBD2 (5 bases). Per the germline V gene, CDR1 is MNHEY and CDR2 is SMNVEV (reference sequence). The length of the CDR3 is 13 residues. Trimming took 3 bases from V and 4 from J, leaving 10 bases between them. CDR3 region: CASSFRPGYEQYF. CDR3 in DNA: TGTGCCAGCAGTTTCCGGCCGGGGTACGAGCAGTACTTC.

The chain is built from TRBV7-9 and TRBJ2-3, with D perhaps matching TRBD1 or TRBD2 (6 bases each). Trimming took off 5 bases at V and 5 bases at J, with 20 bases between the two ends. CDR3 length equals 16 residues. Germline CDR1 is SEHNR and CDR2 is FQNEAQ (reference sequence). The CDR3 DNA follows: TGTGCCAGCAGCAAAGGGACTGGAGGGGGTATAGATACGCAGTATTTT. Translated: CASSKGTGGGIDTQYF.

This clonotype was seen repeatedly, ten times or more. CDR3 in amino acids: CASSSTAVDQETQYF. CDR3 nucleotides: TGTGCCAGCAGCTCGACGGCAGTTGATCAAGAGACCCAGTACTTC. The chain uses TRBV5-5 and TRBJ2-5; no clear D gene. This CDR3 spans 15 amino acids. CDR1 is SGHKS and CDR2 is YYEKEE in the germline V gene (reference sequence). V gave up 3 bases and J gave up 2 bases, with 14 bases separating them. The whole variable domain, filled in from reference TRBV5-5 and TRBJ2-5, reads DAGVTQSPTHLIKTRGQQVTLRCSPISGHKSVSWYQQVLGQGPQFIFQYYEKEERGRGNFPDRFSARQFPNYSSELNVNALLLGDSALYLCASSSTAVDQETQYFGPGTRLLVL.

The gene calls are TRBV6-5 and TRBJ2-4; D may be TRBD2 (5 bases). V shed 3 bases and J shed 0 bases, with 6 bases lying between them. CDR1 and CDR2 (germline): MNHEY, SVGAGI. CDR3 length: 14 residues. CDR3 sequence: CASSYGRAKNIQYF. The CDR3 DNA reads TGTGCCAGCAGTTATGGGAGAGCCAAAAACATTCAGTACTTC.

This clonotype occurred many times. The chain carries TRBV12-3 or TRBV12-4 and TRBJ1-5, with TRBD1 identical over 8 bases. The CDR3 covers 14 residues. V lost 7 bases to trimming and J lost 7 bases; unmatched junction nucleotides: 9. The CDR3 is CASMAGGGMQPQHF. DNA of the CDR3: TGTGCCAGCATGGCAGGGGGCGGAATGCAGCCCCAGCATTTT.

The chain uses TRBV7-9 and TRBJ1-5, with a tentative D call TRBD1 (5 bases). This CDR3 is built from 16 residues. Germline values: CDR1 SEHNR, CDR2 FQNEAQ (reference sequence). Trimming removed 3 bases from V and 2 bases from J, with 14 bases in between. The CDR3 DNA follows: TGTGCCAGCAGCTTGGAAGCAGGGAAGGGCAATCAGCCCCAGCATTTT. The encoded protein is CASSLEAGKGNQPQHF.

The V gene is TRBV3-1, the J gene TRBJ2-7; D might be TRBD2 (7 bases). The germline gives CDR1 LGHDT, CDR2 YNNKEL (reference sequence). The CDR3 consists of 13 residues. Deletions cut 2 bases from V and 5 bases from J, with 10 bases between. The CDR3 protein is CASSQRGGNEQYF. CDR3 sequence (DNA): TGTGCCAGCAGCCAAAGGGGGGGCAACGAGCAGTACTTC.

This clonotype occurred many times. This chain joins TRBV7-3 and TRBJ1-2, with TRBD1 identical over 9 bases. Germline lookup yields CDR1 SGHTA and CDR2 FQGTGA. Losses at the gene ends were 5 bases for V and 5 bases for J; bases not matched to a gene: 9. The CDR3 has 15 amino acids. Written as DNA, the CDR3 is TGTGCCAGCAGCCCCGGTGGGGGACAGGGTTATGGCTACACCTTC. This translates into CASSPGGGQGYGYTF.

This clonotype has a handful of counts. The V and J genes are TRBV7-9 and TRBJ2-5; D uncertain. Germline values: CDR1 SEHNR, CDR2 FQNEAQ (reference sequence). The CDR3 runs 13 residues. V lost 7 bases and J 2 bases, leaving 11 bases between the germline ends. Written as DNA, the CDR3 is TGTGCCAGCACCCCATTGAGTCAAGAGACCCAGTACTTC. This gives the protein CASTPLSQETQYF.

There are many counts of this clonotype. This chain uses TRBV6-1 with TRBJ2-1, with 8 positions matching TRBD2. This CDR3 contains 15 residues. V was clipped by 6 bases and J by 4 bases; unmatched bases: 8. Germline V gene lookup returns CDR1 MNHNS and CDR2 SASEGT. The CDR3: CASSSSGPDYNEQFF. The CDR3 DNA sequence: TGTGCCAGCAGCTCTAGCGGGCCTGATTACAATGAGCAGTTCTTC.

This clonotype was detected a few times. This chain joins TRBV7-9 and TRBJ2-3; 7 bases line up with TRBD2. V lost 2 bases to trimming and J lost 4 bases; unmatched junction nucleotides: 3. The V gene's germline CDR1 is SEHNR and CDR2 FQNEAQ (reference sequence). This CDR3 has 14 residues. In DNA form, the CDR3 reads TGTGCCAGCAGCTTAAAGCGGGATGCAGATACGCAGTATTTT. The encoded protein is CASSLKRDADTQYF.

The CDR3 nucleotides are TGTGCCAGCAGTGACCAAAGGGACTTTAACACCGGGGAGCTGTTTTTT. This codes for CASSDQRDFNTGELFF. The chain has TRBV25-1 and TRBJ2-2, with D perhaps TRBD2 (6 bases). Germline CDR1 reads MGHDK; CDR2 reads SYGVNS. V was pared by 3 bases and J by 2 bases, with 13 bases between. CDR3 length: 16 amino acids.

The rearrangement links TRBV20-1 to TRBJ2-1, with 11 positions matching TRBD1. The CDR3 is made up of 13 amino acids. V was clipped by 6 bases and J by 9 bases; unmatched bases: 7. Germline V gene sequence: CDR1 DFQATT, CDR2 SNEGSKA (reference sequence). The CDR3, as DNA: TGCAGTGCACCGGACAGGGGGCGAGGTGAGCAGTTCTTC. It codes for CSAPDRGRGEQFF.